This is a list of T cell receptor beta chains from one sample in a study of T cell repertoires in cytomegalovirus infection. From the reads, TCRdb called clonotypes with MiXCR, one entry per CDR3 protein. This table holds 450,000 to 650,000 distinct CDR3 sequences, around 27% found once. The sample was PBMCs. The origin of the receptors is a human donor in good health (CMV status not recorded). Some clones in this sample may be carry-over from other donors' samples. The CDR3 runs from the conserved cysteine through the conserved F or W. D genes are given only for firm matches. Only part of the rows carry a size: once, few, many, or a class if the clone is expanded.

. TRBV7-9 . CASNREGELFF
. TRBV15 . CATSREGPDTQYF
few TRBV7-2 TRBD1 CASSLGTGVREQYF
many TRBV11-2 TRBD2 CASTSSGGGMGETQYF
. TRBV6-8 TRBD1 CASSPMTGEPSLNTEAFF
. TRBV12-3/TRBV12-4 . CASTDWGGGDTEAFF
few TRBV19 . CASSIEGQLNTGELFF
. TRBV5-1 TRBD2 CASSFSGANTGELFF
many TRBV7-2 . CASSLAQVGTVAPQHF
few TRBV18 . CASSLQPGVLNTEAFF